This is a list of T cell receptor beta chains from one sample in a study of blood T cell repertoires in COVID-19. Sequencing used immunoSEQ multiplex PCR; TCRdb keeps in-frame clones, though not all of them. This sample carries some 350,000 clones, approximately 88% of them seen once, and the ten largest clones take approximately 3%. Sequencing used peripheral blood. The receptors stem from a woman under 40 with COVID-19, enrolled during active disease. CDR3s include the opening cysteine and the closing phenylalanine or tryptophan. The D gene is left open where the match is weak. Clone size is shown for a subset of rows, as once, few, many or a class of expanded clone.

v_gene: TRBV7-2; j_gene: TRBJ1-1; d_gene: TRBD1; abundance: few; CDR3aa: CASSSRDSYTEAFF; CDR3nt: TGTGCCAGCAGCTCCCGGGACAGTTACACTGAAGCTTTCTTT
v_gene: TRBV5-6; j_gene: TRBJ2-7; d_gene: TRBD1; abundance: .; CDR3aa: CASSAFYRGRYEQYF; CDR3nt: TGTGCCAGCAGCGCCTTCTACAGGGGGCGGTACGAGCAGTACTTC
v_gene: TRBV28; j_gene: TRBJ1-2; d_gene: .; abundance: .; CDR3aa: CASTSSLGSSGYTF; CDR3nt: TGTGCCAGCACCTCCTCCCTCGGGTCGAGTGGCTACACCTTC
v_gene: TRBV4-3; j_gene: TRBJ2-3; d_gene: TRBD2; abundance: .; CDR3aa: CASSQGLADTDTQYF; CDR3nt: TGCGCCAGCAGCCAAGGTCTAGCGGACACAGATACGCAGTATTTT
v_gene: TRBV9; j_gene: TRBJ2-2; d_gene: TRBD2; abundance: .; CDR3aa: CASSVRPPSGNTGELFF; CDR3nt: TGTGCCAGCAGCGTACGCCCACCTAGCGGGAACACCGGGGAGCTGTTTTTT
v_gene: TRBV4-2; j_gene: TRBJ2-5; d_gene: .; abundance: .; CDR3aa: CASSQVAAGRQETQYF; CDR3nt: TGTGCCAGCAGCCAAGTAGCGGCGGGACGGCAAGAGACCCAGTACTTC
v_gene: TRBV5-8; j_gene: TRBJ2-3; d_gene: TRBD2; abundance: once; CDR3aa: CASSLGLAEFTDTQYF; CDR3nt: TGTGCCAGCAGCCTGGGACTAGCGGAATTCACAGATACGCAGTATTTT
v_gene: TRBV6-5; j_gene: TRBJ2-1; d_gene: .; abundance: .; CDR3aa: CATGGVPNEQFF; CDR3nt: TGTGCCACTGGCGGGGTACCAAATGAGCAGTTCTTC
v_gene: TRBV10-2; j_gene: TRBJ2-3; d_gene: .; abundance: .; CDR3aa: CASSERGSTDTQYF; CDR3nt: TGCGCCAGCAGTGAAAGGGGTTCCACAGATACGCAGTATTTT
v_gene: TRBV5-1; j_gene: TRBJ2-6; d_gene: .; abundance: .; CDR3aa: CASSQYQGSGANVLTF; CDR3nt: TGCGCCAGCAGCCAATATCAGGGCTCTGGGGCCAACGTCCTGACTTTC
v_gene: TRBV19; j_gene: TRBJ1-1; d_gene: TRBD1; abundance: .; CDR3aa: CASSTPGQGAGVNTEAFF; CDR3nt: TGTGCCAGTAGTACCCCAGGACAGGGGGCAGGGGTGAACACTGAAGCTTTCTTT
v_gene: TRBV9; j_gene: TRBJ1-2; d_gene: .; abundance: .; CDR3aa: CASSKAAGSGGYTF; CDR3nt: TGTGCCAGCAGCAAAGCAGCAGGGTCGGGCGGCTACACCTTC
v_gene: TRBV28; j_gene: TRBJ1-1; d_gene: TRBD1; abundance: .; CDR3aa: CASNSDRGHAFF; CDR3nt: TGTGCCAGCAATTCTGACAGGGGTCACGCTTTCTTT
v_gene: TRBV5-1; j_gene: TRBJ2-7; d_gene: TRBD2; abundance: .; CDR3aa: CASSRGKGLAGVSSYEQYF; CDR3nt: TGCGCCAGCAGCCGGGGTAAAGGACTAGCGGGGGTCAGCTCCTACGAGCAGTACTTC
v_gene: TRBV11-2; j_gene: TRBJ1-3; d_gene: .; abundance: .; CDR3aa: CASSSRAGPGNTIYF; CDR3nt: TGTGCCAGCAGCTCGAGGGCAGGTCCTGGAAACACCATATATTTT
v_gene: TRBV27; j_gene: TRBJ2-3; d_gene: .; abundance: .; CDR3aa: CASSWGAREIPDTQYF; CDR3nt: TGTGCCAGCAGTTGGGGGGCGCGGGAGATCCCTGATACGCAGTATTTT
v_gene: TRBV9; j_gene: TRBJ2-5; d_gene: .; abundance: once; CDR3aa: CASSVPGQWTQYF; CDR3nt: TGTGCCAGCAGCGTTCCAGGGCAGTGGACCCAGTACTTC
v_gene: TRBV23-1; j_gene: TRBJ1-1; d_gene: .; abundance: .; CDR3aa: CASTPDMNTEAFF; CDR3nt: TGCGCCAGCACCCCGGACATGAACACTGAAGCTTTCTTT
v_gene: TRBV25-1; j_gene: TRBJ1-1; d_gene: TRBD1; abundance: .; CDR3aa: CASRGDRDTEAFF; CDR3nt: TGTGCCAGCAGGGGGGACAGGGACACTGAAGCTTTCTTT
v_gene: TRBV7-9; j_gene: TRBJ2-4; d_gene: TRBD1; abundance: .; CDR3aa: CASSSRDRANIQYF; CDR3nt: TGTGCCAGCTCCTCACGGGACAGGGCAAACATTCAGTACTTC
v_gene: TRBV7-9; j_gene: TRBJ2-3; d_gene: TRBD2; abundance: .; CDR3aa: CASSWGITSASQYF; CDR3nt: TGTGCCAGCAGCTGGGGGATAACTAGCGCCTCGCAGTATTTT
v_gene: TRBV7-2; j_gene: TRBJ2-3; d_gene: TRBD2; abundance: .; CDR3aa: CASSLRLAGGYRGDTQYF; CDR3nt: TGTGCCAGCAGCTTACGACTAGCGGGAGGGTACCGGGGGGATACGCAGTATTTT
v_gene: TRBV10-1; j_gene: TRBJ2-7; d_gene: .; abundance: .; CDR3aa: CASSDGTGGLYEQYF; CDR3nt: TGCGCCAGCAGTGACGGAACTGGGGGCTTATACGAGCAGTACTTC
v_gene: TRBV6-2/TRBV6-3; j_gene: TRBJ2-5; d_gene: TRBD2; abundance: .; CDR3aa: CASSYSILAGGAQETQYF; CDR3nt: TGTGCCAGCAGTTACTCGATTTTAGCGGGGGGAGCCCAAGAGACCCAGTACTTC
v_gene: TRBV9; j_gene: TRBJ2-2; d_gene: TRBD2; abundance: .; CDR3aa: CASSVAAGASGELFF; CDR3nt: TGTGCCAGCAGCGTAGCGGCGGGAGCCTCCGGGGAGCTGTTTTTT
v_gene: TRBV3-1/TRBV3-2; j_gene: TRBJ2-1; d_gene: TRBD1; abundance: .; CDR3aa: CASSEQGISYNEQFF; CDR3nt: TGTGCCAGCAGCGAACAGGGGATCTCCTACAATGAGCAGTTCTTC
v_gene: TRBV10-3; j_gene: TRBJ2-1; d_gene: TRBD2; abundance: .; CDR3aa: CAISRTSGGPDEQFF; CDR3nt: TGTGCCATCAGTAGGACTAGCGGAGGGCCCGATGAGCAGTTCTTC
v_gene: TRBV28; j_gene: TRBJ2-3; d_gene: TRBD2; abundance: .; CDR3aa: CASSFTAGGTDTQYF; CDR3nt: TGTGCCAGCAGTTTCACAGCGGGAGGCACAGATACGCAGTATTTT
v_gene: TRBV7-9; j_gene: TRBJ2-1; d_gene: .; abundance: .; CDR3aa: CASTMGTHNEQFF; CDR3nt: TGTGCCAGCACCATGGGGACTCACAATGAGCAGTTCTTC
v_gene: TRBV11-2; j_gene: TRBJ2-1; d_gene: TRBD2; abundance: .; CDR3aa: CASSSLAVSYNEQFF; CDR3nt: TGTGCCAGCAGCTCCCTAGCGGTCTCCTACAATGAGCAGTTCTTC
v_gene: TRBV7-8; j_gene: TRBJ1-2; d_gene: .; abundance: .; CDR3aa: CASSAHRVANYGYTF; CDR3nt: TGTGCCAGCAGCGCCCACAGGGTGGCTAACTATGGCTACACCTTC
v_gene: TRBV19; j_gene: TRBJ2-1; d_gene: .; abundance: .; CDR3aa: CASSIADSRASEQFF; CDR3nt: TGTGCCAGTAGTATAGCCGATTCCAGGGCCAGTGAGCAGTTCTTC
v_gene: TRBV5-4; j_gene: TRBJ2-1; d_gene: TRBD2; abundance: few; CDR3aa: CASSFGAGGLYNEQFF; CDR3nt: TGTGCCAGCAGCTTCGGAGCGGGAGGGCTCTACAATGAGCAGTTCTTC
v_gene: TRBV28; j_gene: TRBJ2-1; d_gene: TRBD1; abundance: .; CDR3aa: CASSLFGTGGVQFF; CDR3nt: TGTGCCAGCAGTTTATTTGGGACAGGGGGGGTGCAGTTCTTC
v_gene: TRBV18; j_gene: TRBJ2-1; d_gene: .; abundance: .; CDR3aa: CASSPIDRLNSYNEQFF; CDR3nt: TGTGCCAGCTCACCAATTGACAGGCTGAACTCCTACAATGAGCAGTTCTTC
v_gene: TRBV28; j_gene: TRBJ1-2; d_gene: TRBD1; abundance: .; CDR3aa: CASRAPGQGEISGYTF; CDR3nt: TGTGCCAGCAGGGCCCCGGGACAGGGGGAAATCTCTGGCTACACCTTC
v_gene: TRBV10-1; j_gene: TRBJ1-1; d_gene: .; abundance: .; CDR3aa: CASSDPGGKAFF; CDR3nt: TGCGCCAGCAGTGATCCGGGGGGCAAAGCTTTCTTT
v_gene: TRBV19; j_gene: TRBJ2-2; d_gene: .; abundance: .; CDR3aa: CASSMRGGDTGELFF; CDR3nt: TGTGCCAGTAGTATGAGGGGAGGCGACACCGGGGAGCTGTTTTTT
v_gene: TRBV5-4; j_gene: TRBJ2-5; d_gene: TRBD1; abundance: .; CDR3aa: CASSQGTGMGTQYF; CDR3nt: TGTGCCAGCAGCCAAGGGACAGGGATGGGGACCCAGTACTTC
v_gene: TRBV28; j_gene: TRBJ1-5; d_gene: TRBD1; abundance: .; CDR3aa: CASSLRRGLHSNQPQHF; CDR3nt: TGTGCCAGCAGTTTAAGAAGGGGGCTTCATAGCAATCAGCCCCAGCATTTT
v_gene: TRBV6-6; j_gene: TRBJ1-2; d_gene: TRBD1; abundance: .; CDR3aa: CASSLGQGAGYTF; CDR3nt: TGTGCCAGCAGTTTGGGACAGGGGGCTGGCTACACCTTC
v_gene: TRBV7-9; j_gene: TRBJ2-1; d_gene: TRBD2; abundance: .; CDR3aa: CASSPATSGGYNEQFF; CDR3nt: TGTGCCAGCAGCCCCGCTACTAGCGGGGGTTACAATGAGCAGTTCTTC
v_gene: TRBV6-4; j_gene: TRBJ1-2; d_gene: .; abundance: .; CDR3aa: CASSPEGGDNYGYTF; CDR3nt: TGTGCCAGCAGTCCCGAGGGTGGAGATAACTATGGCTACACCTTC
v_gene: TRBV7-9; j_gene: TRBJ2-6; d_gene: .; abundance: few; CDR3aa: CASSATEAGANVLTF; CDR3nt: TGTGCCAGCAGCGCCACAGAAGCTGGGGCCAACGTCCTGACTTTC
v_gene: TRBV6-5; j_gene: TRBJ1-6; d_gene: TRBD1; abundance: .; CDR3aa: CASRNRGSSPLHF; CDR3nt: TGTGCCAGCAGGAACAGGGGAAGTTCACCCCTCCACTTT
v_gene: TRBV4-2; j_gene: TRBJ1-5; d_gene: .; abundance: .; CDR3aa: CASSQDAGENQPQHF; CDR3nt: TGTGCCAGCAGCCAAGATGCGGGGGAAAATCAGCCCCAGCATTTT
v_gene: TRBV19; j_gene: TRBJ2-1; d_gene: TRBD2; abundance: .; CDR3aa: CASSMLREVYNEQFF; CDR3nt: TGTGCCAGTAGTATGTTACGGGAGGTCTACAATGAGCAGTTCTTC
v_gene: TRBV12-5; j_gene: TRBJ2-3; d_gene: TRBD2; abundance: .; CDR3aa: CASDDLAEGTDTQYF; CDR3nt: TGTGCTAGTGATGATCTAGCGGAAGGCACAGATACGCAGTATTTT